Only a few counts were recorded for the clone carrying this TCR beta chain. Its antigen is not known. The same CDR3 arises from other DNA sequences in this sample as well. Trimming cost V 2 bases and J 2 bases, with 10 bases left between them. The CDR3 runs 15 residues. Per germline, CDR1 MNHEY and CDR2 SMNVEV (reference sequence). Naivety among CD8 cells was defined by CD45RO negativity and positive CCR7 selection, thereby excluding terminally differentiated effector memory CD45RA+ cells. The sample belongs to a study of shared clonotypes between healthy human individuals. Each sorted subset replicate got 200 ng genomic DNA, 25,000 to 35,000 genomes. Using immunoSEQ multiplex PCR, the repertoire was profiled, and TCRdb retains in-frame clones only, with some absent. This table holds about 2.1 million clones, around 95% found once. Findings and limits, study-wide: A few donors had approximately 4.6% of their naive CD4 clonotypes in common.

The sequencing sample was made of naive CD8+ T cells from PBMCs. The origin of this receptor is a man aged 18 to 29 in good health. Some clones in this sample may be carry-over from other donors' samples. This chain joins TRBV27 and TRBJ2-1; the D gene is possibly TRBD1 (5 bases). CDR3 region: CASSLGAGTYNEQFF. The CDR3 nucleotides read TGTGCCAGCAGTTTAGGGGCAGGGACCTACAATGAGCAGTTCTTC.